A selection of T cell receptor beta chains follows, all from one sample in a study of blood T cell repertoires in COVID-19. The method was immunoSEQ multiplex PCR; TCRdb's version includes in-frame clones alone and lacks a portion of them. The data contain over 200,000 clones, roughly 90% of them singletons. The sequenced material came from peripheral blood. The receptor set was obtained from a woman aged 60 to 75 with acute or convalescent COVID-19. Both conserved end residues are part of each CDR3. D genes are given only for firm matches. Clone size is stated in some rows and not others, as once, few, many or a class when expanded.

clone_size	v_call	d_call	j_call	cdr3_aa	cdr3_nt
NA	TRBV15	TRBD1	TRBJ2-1	CATSREPGGAYEQFF	TGTGCCACCAGCAGAGAACCAGGGGGAGCGTATGAGCAGTTCTTC
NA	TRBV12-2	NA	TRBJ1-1	CASRLAGQGRTEAFF	TGTGCAAGTCGCTTAGCTGGACAGGGACGGACTGAAGCTTTCTTT
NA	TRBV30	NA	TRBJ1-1	CAWSTRTEAFF	TGTGCCTGGAGTACGAGGACTGAAGCTTTCTTT
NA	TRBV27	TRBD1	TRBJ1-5	CASSSGQGEDQPQHF	TGTGCCAGCAGTTCGGGACAGGGGGAGGATCAGCCCCAGCATTTT
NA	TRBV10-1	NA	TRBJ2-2	CASSRDSSTGELFF	TGCGCCAGCAGTAGGGACTCCAGCACCGGGGAGCTGTTTTTT
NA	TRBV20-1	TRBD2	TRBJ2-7	CSASPSGGNYEQYF	TGCAGTGCTAGTCCCTCGGGGGGGAACTACGAGCAGTACTTC
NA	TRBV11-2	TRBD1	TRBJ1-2	CASSLTGGLINYGYTF	TGTGCCAGCAGCTTAACAGGGGGCCTCATTAACTATGGCTACACCTTC
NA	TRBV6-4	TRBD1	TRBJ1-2	CASSAGTGLNYGYTF	TGTGCCAGCAGTGCCGGGACAGGGCTAAACTATGGCTACACCTTC
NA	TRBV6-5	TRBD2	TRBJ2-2	CASSYAGTSTGELFF	TGTGCCAGCAGTTACGCCGGGACTAGTACTGGGGAGCTGTTTTTT
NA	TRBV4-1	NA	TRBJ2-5	CASSVSGHAQETQYF	TGCGCCAGCTCCGTATCGGGACATGCACAAGAGACCCAGTACTTC
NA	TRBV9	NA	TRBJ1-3	CASSAQVAFGNTIYF	TGTGCCAGCAGCGCACAGGTAGCATTTGGAAACACCATATATTTT
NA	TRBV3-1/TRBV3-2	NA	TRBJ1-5	CASSRRDNNQPQHF	TGTGCCAGCAGCCGCCGGGACAACAATCAGCCCCAGCATTTT
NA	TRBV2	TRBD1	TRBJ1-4	CASSRQGAGEKLFF	TGTGCCAGCAGCCGACAGGGGGCCGGTGAAAAACTGTTTTTT
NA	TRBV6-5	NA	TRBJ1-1	CASIKQGNTEAFF	TGTGCCAGCATTAAACAGGGGAACACTGAAGCTTTCTTT
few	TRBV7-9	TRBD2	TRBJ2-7	CASSASGEGEQYF	TGTGCCAGCAGCGCGAGCGGGGAGGGCGAGCAGTACTTC
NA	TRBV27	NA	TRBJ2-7	CASSAYIPPLEQYF	TGTGCCAGCAGCGCGTATATCCCACCGTTAGAGCAGTACTTC
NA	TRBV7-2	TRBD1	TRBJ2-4	CASSFATGGAKNIQYF	TGTGCCAGCAGCTTTGCGACAGGGGGAGCCAAAAACATTCAGTACTTC
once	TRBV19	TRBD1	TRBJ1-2	CASRRTGLNYGYTF	TGTGCCAGCAGAAGGACAGGGCTAAACTATGGCTACACCTTC
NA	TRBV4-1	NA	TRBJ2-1	CASSQGHYEQFF	TGCGCCAGCAGCCAGGGCCATTATGAGCAGTTCTTC
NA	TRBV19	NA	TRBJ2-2	CATKSRGGRNTGELFF	TGTGCCACAAAATCCCGTGGAGGGAGGAACACCGGGGAGCTGTTTTTT
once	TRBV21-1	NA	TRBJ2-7	CASSKYRTGSPKPLCYEQYF	TGTGCCAGCAGCAAATATAGGACAGGGAGTCCGAAACCCCTTTGCTACGAGCAGTACTTC
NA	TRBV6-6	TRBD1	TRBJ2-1	CASSYGTVNNEQFF	TGTGCCAGCAGTTACGGGACAGTGAACAATGAGCAGTTCTTC
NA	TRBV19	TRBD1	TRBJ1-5	CASSIDRVPPFSNQPQHF	TGTGCCAGTAGTATTGACAGGGTCCCCCCATTTAGCAATCAGCCCCAGCATTTT
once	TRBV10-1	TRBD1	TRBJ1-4	CASSQYRQGVCEKLFF	TGCGCCAGCAGTCAATACCGACAGGGTGTATGTGAAAAACTGTTTTTT
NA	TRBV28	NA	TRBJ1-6	CASSPRGSGNNSPLHF	TGTGCCAGCAGTCCCCGGGGGTCAGGCAATAATTCACCCCTCCACTTT
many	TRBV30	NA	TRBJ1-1	CAWSVNMNTEAFF	TGTGCCTGGAGTGTAAACATGAACACTGAAGCTTTCTTT
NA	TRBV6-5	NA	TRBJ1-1	CASSYARQAPRAEAFF	TGTGCCAGCAGTTACGCACGTCAAGCCCCGCGCGCTGAAGCTTTCTTT
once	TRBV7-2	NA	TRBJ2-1	CASSPAGSYNEQFF	TGTGCCAGCAGCCCCGCGGGGTCCTACAATGAGCAGTTCTTC
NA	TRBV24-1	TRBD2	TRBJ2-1	CATSDPTSGARDNEQFF	TGTGCCACCAGTGACCCCACCAGCGGGGCTCGCGACAATGAGCAGTTCTTC
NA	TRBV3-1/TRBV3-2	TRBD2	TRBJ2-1	CASSPLTSGGNEQFF	TGTGCCAGCAGCCCCCTGACTAGCGGGGGCAATGAGCAGTTCTTC